The 14 T cell receptor beta chains presented below share a single source sample, sequenced in a study of cytomegalovirus exposure and HLA in healthy donors. Vbeta (60) and Jbeta (13) primers were used in the PCR. The repertoire was sequenced with immunoSEQ multiplex PCR; TCRdb's copy has only in-frame clones and lacks some. Found here are some 62,000 clones, about 89% of them singletons; the top ten hold about 1.5%. Sample: PBMCs. These receptors were collected from a man aged 18 to 29 in good health and CMV-seronegative.

The chain uses TRBV2 and TRBJ1-1; D unresolved. Germline values: CDR1 SNHLY, CDR2 FYNNEI. This CDR3 region has 14 residues. Trimming pared 2 bases from V and 3 bases from J, leaving 10 bases between. This chain's CDR3 is CASSEYSDDTEAFF. The CDR3 region has the DNA TGTGCCAGCAGTGAATACAGTGATGACACTGAAGCTTTCTTT.

The chain has TRBV9 and TRBJ1-1, with TRBD1 matching 8 bases. V dropped 10 bases and J dropped 4; count of bases not matched to a gene: 9. CDR3 size: 13 residues. Germline V gene lookup returns CDR1 SGDLS and CDR2 YYNGEE. CDR3 coding DNA: TGTGCCTCCTCGACAGGGGCGGGCACTGAAGCTTTCTTT. Translated: CASSTGAGTEAFF.

The V and J genes are TRBV6-5 and TRBJ1-2, with a tentative D call TRBD1 (5 bases). Germline lookup yields CDR1 MNHEY and CDR2 SVGAGI. The V end lost 5 bases, the J end lost 8 bases, and 18 bases lay between the germline ends. The CDR3 spans 14 residues. The CDR3, as DNA: TGTGCCAGCAGTCGACAGACAGAGTTGTACGGCTACACCTTC. Translated, it gives CASSRQTELYGYTF.

The V and J genes are TRBV30 and TRBJ2-3; the D gene is possibly TRBD2 (7 bases). This CDR3 region has 13 residues. Germline V gives CDR1 GTSNPN, CDR2 SVGIG (reference sequence). The V gene lost 3 bases and the J gene lost 4 bases, with 11 bases spanning the gap. This chain's CDR3 is CAWSRGASDTQYF. The CDR3 bases are TGTGCCTGGAGCCGGGGGGCCTCAGATACGCAGTATTTT.

The gene calls are TRBV28 and TRBJ2-7; D might be TRBD1 (5 bases). There are 12 residues in the CDR3. V was trimmed by 6 bases and J by 6 bases, leaving 12 bases between them. The germline gives CDR1 MDHEN, CDR2 SYDVKM. The CDR3 here is CASSFSGLEQYF. CDR3 nucleotides: TGTGCCAGCAGCTTTTCAGGGCTCGAGCAGTACTTC.

CDR3 amino acids: CASEEESGAATYGYTF. CDR3 sequence (DNA): TGTGCCAGCGAGGAGGAGTCCGGCGCGGCAACCTATGGCTACACCTTC. The V and J genes are TRBV2 and TRBJ1-2; no definite D call. Trimming took 8 bases from V and 4 from J, leaving 23 bases between them. The CDR3 length is 16 residues. The germline V gene encodes CDR1 SNHLY and CDR2 FYNNEI.

A remark on this clone: Different DNA sequences within this sample yield the same CDR3. This CDR3 reads CASHRGRDTEAFF. The CDR3 region has the DNA TGTGCCAGCCACAGGGGCCGGGACACTGAAGCTTTCTTT. V and J are TRBV6-5 and TRBJ1-1; 7 bases line up with TRBD1. This CDR3 spans 13 amino acids. V lost 8 bases to trimming and J lost 3 bases; unmatched junction nucleotides: 6. Per germline, CDR1 MNHEY and CDR2 SVGAGI.

This chain uses TRBV9 with TRBJ2-1; D remains ambiguous. Trimming removed 4 bases at V and 8 bases at J, with 10 bases between. The CDR3 runs to 12 residues. The germline CDR1 and CDR2 sequences are SGDLS and YYNGEE. CDR3 nucleotide sequence: TGTGCCAGCAGCCCCTTCGGGTATGAGCAGTTCTTC. As protein: CASSPFGYEQFF.

In its sample, this clone was seen once. This chain connects TRBV19 to TRBJ2-1; 7 bases map to TRBD2. Germline V gene data show CDR1 as LNHDA and CDR2 as SQIVND (reference sequence). Trimming removed 8 bases from V and 6 bases from J; junction bases left unmatched: 10. CDR3 size: 14 residues. The CDR3 nucleotides read TGTGCCAGTCAAACTAGCGATATGGTCAATGAGCAGTTCTTC. Translating gives CASQTSDMVNEQFF.

The rearrangement joins TRBV27 to TRBJ1-1; D gene unclear. The CDR3 has 14 amino acids. The germline V gene encodes CDR1 MNHEY and CDR2 SMNVEV (reference sequence). Trimming pared 5 bases from V and 0 bases from J, leaving 10 bases between. The CDR3 DNA is TGTGCCAGCAGTCCAACACCAGTGAACACTGAAGCTTTCTTT. It translates to CASSPTPVNTEAFF.

This sequence joins TRBV11-2 and TRBJ2-7, with D tentatively TRBD1 (6 bases). Trimming took 1 base from V and 5 from J, leaving 12 bases between them. This CDR3 is built from 14 residues. Looked up from germline, CDR1 is SGHAT and CDR2 is FQNNGV. The CDR3 spells CASSLVYRVNEQYF. The CDR3 bases are TGTGCCAGCAGCTTAGTTTACAGGGTTAACGAGCAGTACTTC.

The chain is built from TRBV30 and TRBJ2-3; weak D call: TRBD2 (5 bases). V shed 5 bases and J shed 2 bases, with 8 bases lying between them. The CDR3 is 12 residues long. CDR1 and CDR2 from the germline V gene are GTSNPN and SVGIG (reference sequence). DNA of the CDR3: TGTGCCTGGGTAGCGTCCACAGATACGCAGTATTTT. Translated: CAWVASTDTQYF.

This clone came up once. This rearrangement joins TRBV7-2 to TRBJ2-5; D possibly corresponds to TRBD1 (6 bases). Trimming cost V 3 bases and J 5 bases, with 13 bases left between them. Per germline, CDR1 SGHTA and CDR2 FQGNSA. The CDR3 loop spans 14 amino acids. CDR3 loop: CASSFTATGETQYF. The CDR3 nucleotides read TGTGCCAGCAGCTTCACAGCCACAGGGGAGACCCAGTACTTC.

The chain employs TRBV9 and TRBJ2-5; D may be TRBD2 (7 bases). From germline, CDR1 is SGDLS and CDR2 YYNGEE. V lost 6 bases and J lost 5, with 20 bases in between. The CDR3 spans 15 residues. CDR3 amino acids: CASTLGVGGLETQYF. CDR3 bases: TGTGCCAGCACCTTAGGAGTGGGGGGGCTGGAGACCCAGTACTTC.